The clone carrying this T cell receptor beta chain has ten or more counts. What it binds is not known. UMIs and a universal primer site were added when TCR cDNA was made by 5'RACE template switching. TCRdb fed the 5' RACE reads into MiXCR, producing one record per CDR3 protein. Of 65,000 to 90,000 distinct CDR3 sequences in the sample, just under 8% were seen once. After removal of 0 bases from V and 6 bases from J, the junction contained 8 bases not matched to a gene. Germline loops: CDR1 MNHEY, CDR2 SVGEGT. CDR3 length: 16 residues. This record comes from a study of T cells after yellow fever vaccination. Overall study results and limits: Abundant clonotypes (contaminants from the bulk population) could be present in FACS-sorted repertoires. Compared with primary, the secondary response was weaker and peaked at day 5, not 15.

The sample here was CD8+ T cells sorted from PBMCs, taken on the day of the yellow fever booster vaccination. The chain is built from TRBV6-2 or TRBV6-3 and TRBJ2-3, with 8 bases aligning to TRBD2. This sequence originates from a man aged 25 to 40 who received the YFV17D yellow fever vaccine. This CDR3 is CASSYSRAGGTDTQYF. The CDR3 coding sequence is TGTGCCAGCAGTTACTCGAGGGCGGGAGGAACGGATACGCAGTATTTT.